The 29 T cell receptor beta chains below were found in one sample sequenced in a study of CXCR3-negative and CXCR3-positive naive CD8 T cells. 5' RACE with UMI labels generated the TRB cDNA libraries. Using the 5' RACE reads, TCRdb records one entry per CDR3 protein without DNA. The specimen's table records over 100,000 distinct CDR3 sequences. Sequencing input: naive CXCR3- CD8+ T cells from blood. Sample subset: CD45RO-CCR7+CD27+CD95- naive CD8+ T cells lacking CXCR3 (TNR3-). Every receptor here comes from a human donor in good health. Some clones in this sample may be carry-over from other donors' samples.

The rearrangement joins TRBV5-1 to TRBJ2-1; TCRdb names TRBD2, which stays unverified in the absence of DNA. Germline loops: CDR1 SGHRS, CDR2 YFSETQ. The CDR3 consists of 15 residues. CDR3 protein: CASSFDSGGAGEQFF.

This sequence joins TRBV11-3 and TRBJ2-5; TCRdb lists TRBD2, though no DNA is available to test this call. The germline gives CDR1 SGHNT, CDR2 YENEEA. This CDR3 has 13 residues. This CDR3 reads CASSRTQAETQYF.

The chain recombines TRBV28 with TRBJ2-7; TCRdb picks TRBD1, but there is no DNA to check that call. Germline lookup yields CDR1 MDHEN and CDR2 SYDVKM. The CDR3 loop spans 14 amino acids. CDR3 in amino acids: CASTPTTGTYEQYF.

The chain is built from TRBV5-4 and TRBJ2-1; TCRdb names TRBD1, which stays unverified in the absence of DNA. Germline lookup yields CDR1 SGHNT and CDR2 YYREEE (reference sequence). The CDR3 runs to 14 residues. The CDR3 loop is CASSLSEGANEQFF.

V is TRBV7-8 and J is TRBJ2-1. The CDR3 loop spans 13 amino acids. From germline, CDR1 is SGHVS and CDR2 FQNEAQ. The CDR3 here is CASGQPPYNEQFF.

This CDR3 is CAIRDPEKGAWEQYF. This chain links TRBV10-3 with TRBJ2-7; the TCRdb call, TRBD1, lacks DNA for checking. CDR3 length: 15 amino acids. The germline CDR1 and CDR2 sequences are ENHRY and SYGVKD.

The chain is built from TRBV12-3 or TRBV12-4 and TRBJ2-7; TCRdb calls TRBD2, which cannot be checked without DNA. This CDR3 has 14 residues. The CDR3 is CASSNSGRTYEQYF.

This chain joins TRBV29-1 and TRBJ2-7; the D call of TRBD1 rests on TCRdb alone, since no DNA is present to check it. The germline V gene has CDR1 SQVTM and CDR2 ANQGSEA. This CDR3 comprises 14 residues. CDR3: CSALRVGTTYEQYF.

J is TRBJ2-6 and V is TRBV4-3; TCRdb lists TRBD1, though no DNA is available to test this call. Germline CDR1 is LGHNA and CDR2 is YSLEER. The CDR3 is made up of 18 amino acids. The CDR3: CASSLETGGYSGANVLTF.

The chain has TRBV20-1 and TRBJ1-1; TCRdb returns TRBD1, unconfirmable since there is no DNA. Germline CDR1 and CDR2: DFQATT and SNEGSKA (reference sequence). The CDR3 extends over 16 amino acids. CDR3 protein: CSAEPYRGRGSTEAFF.

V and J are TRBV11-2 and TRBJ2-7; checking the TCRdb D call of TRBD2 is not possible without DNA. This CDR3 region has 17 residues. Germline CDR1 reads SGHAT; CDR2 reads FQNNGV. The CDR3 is CASSSVILLKGSDEQYF. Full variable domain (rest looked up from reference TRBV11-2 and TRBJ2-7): EAGVAQSPRYKIIEKRQSVAFWCNPISGHATLYWYQQILGQGPKLLIQFQNNGVVDDSQLPKDRFSAERLKGVDSTLKIQPAKLEDSAVYLCASSSVILLKGSDEQYFGPGTRLTVT.

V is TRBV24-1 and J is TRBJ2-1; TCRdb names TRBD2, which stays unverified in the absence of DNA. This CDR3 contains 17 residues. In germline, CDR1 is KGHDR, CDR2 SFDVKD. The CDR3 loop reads CATSDLDGTSGGYEQFF.

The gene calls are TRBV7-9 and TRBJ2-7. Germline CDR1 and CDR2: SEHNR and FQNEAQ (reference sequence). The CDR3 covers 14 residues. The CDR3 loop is CASSLDASSYEQYF.

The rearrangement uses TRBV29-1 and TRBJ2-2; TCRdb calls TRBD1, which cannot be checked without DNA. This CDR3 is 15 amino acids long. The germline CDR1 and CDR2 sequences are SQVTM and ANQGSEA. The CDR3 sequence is CSVEATGSNTGELFF.

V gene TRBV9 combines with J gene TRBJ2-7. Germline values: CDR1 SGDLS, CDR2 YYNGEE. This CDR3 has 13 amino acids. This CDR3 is CASSLEDPYEQYF. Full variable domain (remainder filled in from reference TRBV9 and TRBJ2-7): DSGVTQTPKHLITATGQRVTLRCSPRSGDLSVYWYQQSLDQGLQFLIQYYNGEERAKGNILERFSAQQFPDLHSELNLSSLELGDSALYFCASSLEDPYEQYFGPGTRLTVT.

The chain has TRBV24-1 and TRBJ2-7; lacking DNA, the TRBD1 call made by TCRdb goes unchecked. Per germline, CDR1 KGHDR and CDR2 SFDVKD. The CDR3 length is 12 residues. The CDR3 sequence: CATSDGTGGKYF.

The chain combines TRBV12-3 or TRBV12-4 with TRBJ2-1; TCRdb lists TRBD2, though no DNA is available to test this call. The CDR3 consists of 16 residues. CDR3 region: CASSSGSGGPNNEQFF.

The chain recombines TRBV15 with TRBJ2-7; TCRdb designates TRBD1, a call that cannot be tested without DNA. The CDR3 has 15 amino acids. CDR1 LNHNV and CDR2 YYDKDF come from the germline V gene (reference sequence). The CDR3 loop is CATSRERQGAHEQYF.

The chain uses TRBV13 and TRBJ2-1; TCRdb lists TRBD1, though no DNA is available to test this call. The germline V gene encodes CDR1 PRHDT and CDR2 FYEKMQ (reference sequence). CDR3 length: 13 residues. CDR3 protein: CASSLGEGLGQFF.

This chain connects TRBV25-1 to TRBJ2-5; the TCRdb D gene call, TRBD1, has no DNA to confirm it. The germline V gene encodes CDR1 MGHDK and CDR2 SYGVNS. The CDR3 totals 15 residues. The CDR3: CASSDGDRVWETQYF.

Here the CDR3 reads CASSYIVGEQYF. The chain links TRBV7-2 to TRBJ2-7. Germline V gene data show CDR1 as SGHTA and CDR2 as FQGNSA. The CDR3 contains 12 residues. The whole variable domain, filled in from reference TRBV7-2 and TRBJ2-7, reads GAGVSQSPSNKVTEKGKDVELRCDPISGHTALYWYRQSLGQGLEFLIYFQGNSAPDKSGLPSDRFSAERTGGSVSTLTIQRTQQEDSAVYLCASSYIVGEQYFGPGTRLTVT.

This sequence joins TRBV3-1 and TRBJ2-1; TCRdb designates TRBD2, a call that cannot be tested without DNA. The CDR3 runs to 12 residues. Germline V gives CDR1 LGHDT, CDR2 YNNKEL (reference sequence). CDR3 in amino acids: CASSVGRSEQFF.

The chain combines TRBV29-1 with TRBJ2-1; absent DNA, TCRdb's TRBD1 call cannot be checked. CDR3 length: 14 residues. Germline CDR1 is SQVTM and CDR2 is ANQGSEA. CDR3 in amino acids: CSVKTGTAYNEQFF.

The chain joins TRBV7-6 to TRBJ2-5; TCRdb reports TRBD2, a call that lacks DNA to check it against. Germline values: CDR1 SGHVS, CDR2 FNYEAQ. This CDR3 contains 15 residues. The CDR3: CASSLAAGLAETQYF.

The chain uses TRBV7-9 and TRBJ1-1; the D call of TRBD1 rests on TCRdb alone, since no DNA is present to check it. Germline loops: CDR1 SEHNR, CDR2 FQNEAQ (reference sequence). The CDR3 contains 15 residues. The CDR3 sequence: CASSLPSTGKAEAFF.

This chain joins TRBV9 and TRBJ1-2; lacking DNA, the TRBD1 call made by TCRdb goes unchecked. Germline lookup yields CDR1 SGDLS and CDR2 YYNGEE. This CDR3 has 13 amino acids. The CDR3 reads CASSGQGKNGYTF.

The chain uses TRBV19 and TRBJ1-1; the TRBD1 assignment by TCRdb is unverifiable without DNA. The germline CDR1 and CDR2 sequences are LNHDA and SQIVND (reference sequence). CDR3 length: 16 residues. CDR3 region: CASSIYGTAGSTEAFF.

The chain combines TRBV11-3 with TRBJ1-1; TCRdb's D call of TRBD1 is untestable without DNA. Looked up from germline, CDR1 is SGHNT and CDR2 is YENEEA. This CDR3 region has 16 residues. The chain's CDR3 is CASSLVWWQGNTEAFF.

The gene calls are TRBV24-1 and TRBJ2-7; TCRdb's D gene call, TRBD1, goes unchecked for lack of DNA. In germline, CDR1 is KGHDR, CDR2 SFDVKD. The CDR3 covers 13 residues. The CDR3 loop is CATSGGGLDEQYF.